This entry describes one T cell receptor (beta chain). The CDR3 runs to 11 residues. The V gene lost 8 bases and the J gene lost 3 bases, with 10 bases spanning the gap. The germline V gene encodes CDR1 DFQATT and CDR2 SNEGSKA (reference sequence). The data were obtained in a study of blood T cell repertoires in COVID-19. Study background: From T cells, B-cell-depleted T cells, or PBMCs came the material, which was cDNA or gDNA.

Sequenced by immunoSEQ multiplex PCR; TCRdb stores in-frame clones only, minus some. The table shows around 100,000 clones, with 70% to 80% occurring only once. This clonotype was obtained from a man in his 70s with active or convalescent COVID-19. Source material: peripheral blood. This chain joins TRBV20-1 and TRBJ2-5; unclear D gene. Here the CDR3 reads CSHTREETQYF. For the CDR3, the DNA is TGCAGTCATACACGGGAAGAGACCCAGTACTTC.